This entry lists 24 T cell receptor beta chains sequenced from one sample in a study of blood T cell repertoires in COVID-19. Produced via immunoSEQ multiplex PCR; TCRdb's table is partial and in-frame only. The data contain a few hundred thousand clones, around 85% of them seen just once; the ten biggest clones take up roughly 2%. Sequencing was carried out using PBMCs or T cells enriched from blood (not recorded which). These receptors were obtained from a man under 40 who had recovered from COVID-19.

The chain couples TRBV5-1 to TRBJ1-1; the match to TRBD1 covers 9 bases. V shed 0 bases and J 5 bases; nucleotides not matched to a gene: 5. The CDR3 runs to 15 residues. In germline, CDR1 is SGHRS, CDR2 YFSETQ. The CDR3 spells CASSLDGTGNTEAFF. Written as DNA, the CDR3 is TGCGCCAGCAGCTTGGATGGGACAGGGAATACTGAAGCTTTCTTT.

The chain has TRBV5-1 and TRBJ2-6; D not resolved. Germline-derived CDR1 and CDR2 are SGHRS and YFSETQ. Between the trimmed V and J ends, which lost 4 bases and 0 bases, there was a span of 8 bases. This CDR3 is built from 15 residues. The CDR3 DNA sequence: TGCGCCAGCAGCCCCCGAGCCTCTGGGGCCAACGTCCTGACTTTC. It encodes CASSPRASGANVLTF.

The V and J genes are TRBV5-1 and TRBJ2-5; 7 bases agree with TRBD1. The CDR3 covers 14 residues. Germline CDR1 is SGHRS and CDR2 is YFSETQ. V lost 4 bases, J lost 2 bases, and 5 bases stayed unmatched. The CDR3 sequence is CASSEDRAQETQYF. In nucleotides, the CDR3 is TGCGCCAGCAGCGAAGACAGGGCACAAGAGACCCAGTACTTC.

The chain uses TRBV19 and TRBJ2-1, with D possibly being TRBD1 (5 bases). V was pared by 5 bases and J by 9 bases, with 14 bases between. Germline CDR1 and CDR2: LNHDA and SQIVND (reference sequence). The CDR3 runs to 13 residues. CDR3 coding DNA: TGTGCCAGTAGTCCAGGGATAAACCTTGAGCAGTTCTTC. Protein product: CASSPGINLEQFF.

The chain recombines TRBV7-8 with TRBJ2-7; 8 nucleotides align to TRBD1. Germline trimming cut 3 bases from V and 0 bases from J; bases unmatched to any gene: 10. This CDR3 has 17 amino acids. Germline values: CDR1 SGHVS, CDR2 FQNEAQ. CDR3 region: CASSFGGQASSSYEQYF. The DNA of the CDR3 is TGTGCCAGCAGCTTTGGGGGACAGGCATCAAGCTCCTACGAGCAGTACTTC.

The rearrangement links TRBV19 to TRBJ2-3; 8 bases fit TRBD1. J gave up 7 bases and V 4 bases, and 4 bases lay outside the gene matches. CDR3 length: 13 amino acids. Germline lookup yields CDR1 LNHDA and CDR2 SQIVND (reference sequence). CDR3 residues: CASSTGGVNTQYF. The CDR3 region has the DNA TGTGCCAGTAGTACAGGGGGCGTGAATACGCAGTATTTT.

V and J are TRBV4-1 and TRBJ1-2; D perhaps matches TRBD1 (5 bases). Germline CDR1 reads MGHRA; CDR2 reads YSYEKL. This CDR3 region has 16 residues. The V and J ends lost 4 bases and 9 bases respectively, with 24 bases between them. CDR3 coding DNA: TGCGCCAGCAGCCGATCTTTGACGGAGGGGTCGTATAGCTACACCTTC. The encoded protein is CASSRSLTEGSYSYTF.

The chain combines TRBV7-6 with TRBJ1-3; D remains ambiguous. Germline CDR1 and CDR2: SGHVS and FNYEAQ. This CDR3 has 15 amino acids. Trimming cost V 1 base and J 3 bases, with 10 bases left between them. CDR3 protein: CASSLGAADGNTIYF. DNA of the CDR3: TGTGCCAGCAGCTTAGGGGCCGCCGATGGAAACACCATATATTTT.

This clone was counted between two and nine times. The rearrangement uses TRBV29-1 and TRBJ2-6; a weak D match, TRBD1 (5 bases). Germline V gene lookup returns CDR1 SQVTM and CDR2 ANQGSEA. V was pared by 5 bases and J by 6 bases, with 14 bases between. CDR3 length: 14 residues. For the CDR3, the DNA is TGCAGCGTTAGGAAAGGGGTTGAGGCCAACGTCCTGACTTTC. Its translation is CSVRKGVEANVLTF.

V gene TRBV6-5 combines with J gene TRBJ2-5; 11 nucleotides match TRBD2. V lost 7 bases to trimming and J lost 4 bases; unmatched junction nucleotides: 5. Germline V lookup: CDR1 MNHEY, CDR2 SVGAGI. This CDR3 region has 14 residues. CDR3 bases: TGTGCCAGCACGAATAGCGGGGGGGCAGAGACCCAGTACTTC. The encoded protein is CASTNSGGAETQYF.

The chain links TRBV3-1 (or the pseudogene TRBV3-2) to TRBJ2-2, with 11 bases identical to TRBD1. Germline V gene sequence: CDR1 LGHDT, CDR2 YNNKEL (reference sequence). The V and J ends lost 3 bases and 5 bases, in that order; junction bases with no gene match: 8. CDR3 length: 17 amino acids. CDR3 coding DNA: TGTGCCAGCAGCCAGCACGGACAGGGGGCAAGAACCGGGGAGCTGTTTTTT. This gives the protein CASSQHGQGARTGELFF.

J is TRBJ1-5 and V is TRBV7-9; the D gene is possibly TRBD1 (5 bases). The length of the CDR3 is 14 residues. Germline-derived CDR1 and CDR2 are SEHNR and FQNEAQ (reference sequence). Trimming left V 1 base short and J 7 bases short, with 11 bases between. The CDR3 spells CASSLDGGKQPQHF. As DNA, the CDR3 is TGTGCCAGCAGCTTAGACGGGGGGAAACAGCCCCAGCATTTT.

The J gene is TRBJ1-1, the V gene TRBV4-3; 8 nucleotides align to TRBD1. Germline CDR1 reads LGHNA; CDR2 reads YSLEER. The CDR3 has 15 residues. After removal of 1 base from V and 10 bases from J, the junction contained 11 bases not matched to a gene. CDR3: CASSQARAGGDSAFF. DNA for the CDR3: TGCGCCAGCAGCCAAGCCAGGGCAGGGGGCGATTCAGCTTTCTTT.

The chain uses TRBV13 and TRBJ2-2, with D maybe TRBD2 (6 bases). The CDR3 extends over 15 amino acids. Trimming took off 3 bases at V and 0 bases at J, with 8 bases between the two ends. Germline CDR1 PRHDT, CDR2 FYEKMQ (reference sequence). The CDR3 nucleotides read TGTGCCAGCAGCTTCATAGCGGCGAACACCGGGGAGCTGTTTTTT. Encoded protein: CASSFIAANTGELFF.

V gene TRBV19 combines with J gene TRBJ2-7; 10 bases agree with TRBD2. The CDR3 is made up of 16 amino acids. With 1 base clipped from V and 2 bases from J, the junction kept 5 bases outside the gene matches. Germline V CDR1 and CDR2: LNHDA, SQIVND (reference sequence). CDR3 protein: CASSIGLAGETYEQYF. The DNA for the CDR3 is TGTGCCAGTAGTATAGGCCTAGCGGGGGAGACCTACGAGCAGTACTTC.

The chain couples TRBV13 to TRBJ1-3; 7 bases line up with TRBD1. V dropped 0 bases and J dropped 1; count of bases not matched to a gene: 6. Per the germline V gene, CDR1 is PRHDT and CDR2 is FYEKMQ (reference sequence). The CDR3 covers 17 residues. The CDR3 loop is CASSLGQGPPSGNTIYF. DNA for the CDR3: TGTGCCAGCAGCTTAGGACAGGGGCCTCCATCTGGAAACACCATATATTTT.

This clone occurred once. Relative to the germline gene, one junction end is altered; a read error may explain this. V usage is TRBV7-7 and J usage is TRBJ2-3, with 16 nucleotides matching TRBD2. Germline-derived CDR1 and CDR2 are SSHAT and FNYEAQ (reference sequence). The CDR3 contains 21 residues. CDR3 region: CASSLGPGTSGGASHTDTQYF. The CDR3 nucleotides are TGTGCTAGCAGCTTAGGTCCCGGGACTAGCGGGGGGGCCTCGCACACAGATACGCAGTATTTT.

V is TRBV27 and J is TRBJ2-1; the D gene is possibly TRBD1 (5 bases). The V and J ends lost 5 bases and 7 bases respectively, with 18 bases between them. This CDR3 has 15 amino acids. From germline, CDR1 is MNHEY and CDR2 SMNVEV (reference sequence). This CDR3 reads CASSLRQQVMNEQFF. CDR3 DNA: TGTGCCAGCAGTCTGAGACAACAGGTAATGAATGAGCAGTTCTTC.

The chain is built from TRBV7-6 and TRBJ2-2; perhaps TRBD2 as D (6 bases). CDR3 length: 15 amino acids. Germline loops: CDR1 SGHVS, CDR2 FNYEAQ. With 7 bases removed from V and 0 bases from J, the gap between germline ends came to 12 bases. CDR3 sequence (DNA): TGTGCCAGCAAACGGGGGAGCGCGAACACCGGGGAGCTGTTTTTT. This sequence encodes CASKRGSANTGELFF.

V is TRBV7-2 and J is TRBJ2-5, with 8 bases lining up with TRBD2. The CDR3 covers 17 residues. The germline V gene encodes CDR1 SGHTA and CDR2 FQGNSA. The V gene end was trimmed by 1 base and the J gene end by 2 bases; junction bases not matched to a gene: 9. CDR3 region: CASSLVGGGGTQETQYF. CDR3 bases: TGTGCCAGCAGCTTAGTTGGCGGCGGGGGGACACAAGAGACCCAGTACTTC.

The chain recombines TRBV27 with TRBJ1-6; TRBD1 is a possible D gene (5 bases). Germline CDR1 reads MNHEY; CDR2 reads SMNVEV (reference sequence). The length of the CDR3 is 18 residues. V lost 3 bases and J 0 bases, leaving 15 bases between the germline ends. In DNA form, the CDR3 reads TGTGCCAGCAGTTTTGGGTTAGGGGCCAGCTCCTATAATTCACCCCTCCACTTT. Protein sequence: CASSFGLGASSYNSPLHF.

The CDR3 here is CASGEGDYGSDTEAFF. Here the CDR3 DNA reads TGCGCCAGCGGAGAAGGGGATTACGGGTCGGACACTGAAGCTTTCTTT. The rearrangement uses TRBV5-1 and TRBJ1-1; tentatively, D is TRBD1 (5 bases). Germline values: CDR1 SGHRS, CDR2 YFSETQ. V was trimmed by 7 bases and J by 3 bases, leaving 22 bases between them. This CDR3 contains 16 residues.

V gene TRBV19 combines with J gene TRBJ1-1, with 9 bases matching TRBD1. Germline V gives CDR1 LNHDA, CDR2 SQIVND (reference sequence). The CDR3 spans 14 residues. Trimming cost V 3 bases and J 6 bases; bases outside gene matches: 5. The CDR3 protein is CASSMGDREAEAFF. The CDR3 region has the DNA TGTGCCAGTAGTATGGGGGACAGGGAGGCTGAAGCTTTCTTT. The whole variable domain, remainder taken from reference TRBV19 and TRBJ1-1, is DGGITQSPKYLFRKEGQNVTLSCEQNLNHDAMYWYRQDPGQGLRLIYYSQIVNDFQKGDIAEGYSVSREKKESFPLTVTSAQKNPTAFYLCASSMGDREAEAFFGQGTRLTVV.

This clone was observed once. V is TRBV27 and J is TRBJ1-2; D perhaps matches TRBD1 (6 bases). Trimming removed 2 bases from V and 3 bases from J, with 19 bases in between. This CDR3 has 17 amino acids. The V gene's germline CDR1 is MNHEY and CDR2 SMNVEV (reference sequence). CDR3 residues: CASSLAWSLSGDYGYTF. As DNA, the CDR3 is TGTGCCAGCAGTTTAGCGTGGTCCCTATCAGGGGACTATGGCTACACCTTC.